This TCR beta chain was recovered during a study of Ad26.COV2.S vaccination and SARS-CoV-2 variants listed by TCRdb under 2021. Concerning the study at large: Donors in the vaccine arm were drawn from COV1001, a multicentre, randomized, double-blind, placebo-controlled phase I-IIa trial testing Ad26.COV2.S in healthy adults. Ad26.COV2.S was given intramuscularly at 5x10^10 or 1x10^11 viral particles, as a single shot or as two shots 56 days apart. A total of around 32 samples were included in the TCR-sequenced set, comprising roughly 19 Ad26.COV2.S vaccine recipients, 5 placebo recipients and 8 SARS-CoV-2 convalescent individuals. Blinding of investigators to trial group allocation was maintained during experiments and outcome assessment. Trial participants were randomized into five groups of five, in which low-dose or high-dose Ad26.COV2.S was given once or twice, or placebo was given on both occasions. The specificity and breadth of SARS-CoV-2-reactive T cell receptors after Ad26.COV2.S vaccination were assessed by TCRbeta repertoire sequencing.

Only a few counts were recorded for this clone. It has no known antigen specificity. No much larger clone is present one base from it, and per-base qualities are unavailable. The immunoSEQ Assay was the method used to sequence TCRbeta CDR3 regions. After extraction, genomic DNA underwent amplification by bias-controlled multiplex PCR, followed by high-throughput sequencing. Concerning the study's data processing: To quantify the absolute abundance of every unique TCRbeta CDR3 region, sequences were collapsed and filtered. T cell fraction was estimated by normalization of TCRbeta template counts to usable DNA, with usable DNA being measured through amplification of reference genes present in all nucleated cells. Repertoire TCRs were annotated as SARS-CoV-2-specific by exact matching of V gene, CDR3 amino acid sequence and J gene to a known reactive TCR set. The reference SARS-CoV-2 TCR set was obtained from MIRA and was filtered for enrichment in COVID-19-positive ImmuneCODE repertoires, whereby public or cross-reactive TCRs were removed. Drawing on the MIRA antigens, annotated TCRs were analysed further at the level of specific ORF or position within ORF. Breadth was defined as annotated unique rearrangements over total unique productive rearrangements; depth was the summed frequency of those rearrangements. Group comparisons of TCR breadth used two-sided Wilcoxon rank-sum tests. Here the immuneACCESS table is served through TCRdb, limited to in-frame sequences with V and J called. Missing clones are a known gap in these copies; in checked studies unresolved V genes cover under half, and the rest lacks a known reason. Clonal size and the V and J genes are those of that table, whereas D and trimming came from the DNA. The sample table shows 400,000 to 500,000 clones, and roughly 90% are seen once. About 3.5% of the sample comes from the top ten.

This specimen's treatment or condition label, interpreted: over 15 received Ad26.COV2.S at low or high dose, single or two shots; 5 received placebo; per-sample allocation not given. Repertoires of vaccine and placebo recipients were sequenced from samples collected on day 63 after the first injection. Cohort 1b enrolled about two dozen adults aged 18-55 years at a single site in Boston, USA, between 29 July and 7 August 2020. As a vaccine, Ad26.COV2.S was a replication-incompetent adenovirus type 26 vector that expressed a prefusion-stabilized SARS-CoV-2 spike protein derived from the original Wuhan strain. Study-level results and caveats: The study was not powered for comparison of responses between vaccine doses or regimens. The authors noted that total T cell responses may have been underestimated by the TCR breadth and depth analyses. Vaccine and placebo recipients had similar non-spike TCR breadth, a finding consistent with the vaccine containing only spike. Compared with placebo recipients, Ad26.COV2.S recipients showed higher spike-specific TCR breadth (P = 0.0014). Substantial breadth of spike-specific CD8+ and CD4+ T cell responses was reported after vaccination.

Trimming costs V 0 bases and J 6 bases, and their ends lie 17 bases apart. For CDR1 and CDR2, the germline V gene (reference sequence) lists GTSNPN and SVGIG. From its cysteine to its phenylalanine, the CDR3 spans 16 amino acids. Of the read, only the CDR3 DNA is kept; its 48 bases are in frame from base 1. This clonotype was sampled from a person between 18 and 65 years old who received the Ad26.COV2.S COVID-19 vaccine or a placebo. The specimen comprised peripheral blood, sampled in a trial of Ad26.COV2.S vaccine versus placebo. The V and J genes are TRBV30 and TRBJ1-4; TRBD1 is a possible D gene, resting on 5 matching bases. CDR3 sequence: CAWSVRNGAGHEKLFF. The DNA reads TGTGCCTGGAGTGTCCGAAATGGGGCAGGGCATGAAAAACTGTTTTTT.